This T cell receptor (beta chain) was recorded in a study of CD8 T cells in ankylosing spondylitis. There are 14 residues in the CDR3. Germline CDR1 SQVTM, CDR2 ANQGSEA. V gave up 5 bases and J gave up 1 base; unmatched junction bases: 8. This clonotype was seen ten or more times. The antigen is unknown. Findings and caveats of the study: Certain motif variants had earlier appeared in reactive arthritis synovial fluid and blood. Several highly homologous variants formed a TCR beta motif that appeared characteristic of ankylosing spondylitis blood.

MiXCR was run by TCRdb on the 5' RACE reads, yielding one entry per CDR3 protein. The sample yields about 800,000 distinct CDR3 sequences, 10% to 15% seen once. Sample: blood, either unsorted or a sorted T cell fraction (not recorded which). The receptor was isolated from a male donor with ankylosing spondylitis. The chain combines TRBV29-1 with TRBJ2-7; 7 nucleotides agree with TRBD1. CDR3 amino acids: CSVRDRDGSYEQYF. The CDR3 nucleotides read TGCAGCGTTCGAGACAGGGACGGGTCCTACGAGCAGTACTTC.